Reported below is one T cell receptor (beta chain). Its antigen remains undetermined. No clone much larger than this one lies a single base away; base qualities are absent. According to the germline V gene, CDR1 reads SGHNT and CDR2 reads YENEEA. Deletion took 5 bases off V and 0 bases off J, with a span of 21 bases between the germline ends. The CDR3 numbers 18 residues from cysteine through phenylalanine. Only the CDR3 DNA stays, 54 bases, in frame from base 1. The library was made by the immunoSEQ multiplex PCR assay. For the multiplex PCR, a mixture combining 60 forward primers for TCR Vbeta segments and 13 reverse primers for TCR Jbeta segments was used. Amplification of the CDR3 region of rearranged TCR beta genes was performed with a multiplex PCR assay on genomic DNA. Amplified TCR beta libraries were sequenced as 87-base-pair reads on the Illumina HiSeq System. Per the authors' processing: In a later analysis, approximately 74 million unique TCR beta chains were counted across the 500 to 850 repertoires, and some 10 million of these chains were shared by at least two donors. Raw reads were error-corrected and collapsed into unique sequences by a nearest-neighbor algorithm in which closely related sequences were merged to remove PCR and sequencing errors. Alignment of CDR3 sequences to IMGT reference sequences was used to assign V, D and J gene segments. For a sequence to be retained, at least a six-nucleotide match to both a V gene segment and a J gene segment was required. Rearrangements were classified as productive when the CDR3 lacked stop codons and remained in frame with V and J, and all other rearrangements were classified as non-productive. CDR3 was defined according to IMGT convention as the region running from the second conserved V-encoded cysteine to the conserved J-encoded phenylalanine. Sequences without an unambiguous match to a single V gene segment were excluded from the earlier analysis of about 640 of the donors. An earlier analysis of fewer than 750 of the donors classified V segments as functional when productive rearrangements were above 56.7% and as segregating when the standard deviation between donors was above 5%. A statistical classification framework was built to diagnose cytomegalovirus status from the catalog of TCR beta chain sequences. V and J gene assignment, in a later analysis, came from comparing TCR nucleotide sequences with IMGT/GENE-DB human TR gene sequences. Using the TCRdist pipeline, a later analysis assigned CDR3 sequences along with most-parsimonious VDJ recombination scenarios. In a later analysis, each TCR beta chain was defined by its CDR3 amino acid sequence together with its V-gene family, and reads lacking a unique V-gene family were excluded. As a way to deal with suspected cross-contamination and a sequencing artifact, a later analysis dropped 640 or so nucleotide sequences that were highly shared and had low generation probability. In a later analysis, a clonal expansion index for each public chain was calculated from normalized within-repertoire ranks of inferred template counts. Generation probabilities in a later analysis came from a VDJ recombination model fitted to out-of-frame rearrangements, and those results were checked against IGoR. In a later analysis, TCR-TCR, TCR-HLA and TCR-CMV co-occurrence was scored with hypergeometric tests, and a repertoire-size bias correction was applied to TCR pairs. To estimate false discovery rates, a later analysis permuted the HLA or CMV assignments 20 times. In a later analysis, co-occurring TCRs were grouped using DBSCAN, with TCRdist sequence similarity added in when clustering inside HLA-allele-positive subsets. For co-occurrence clustering, repertoires with fewer than 30,000 or more than 120,000 public chains were excluded, along with roughly 5 repertoires with anomalous nucleotide sharing. In TCRdb, the immuneACCESS table is reduced to in-frame sequences with V and J assigned. These tables do not hold every clone; where another copy was compared, an unresolved V gene accounts for under half, and the others remain unexplained. That table is the source of V, J and clone size, and D and trimming were worked out from the DNA. Here the sample has 180,000 or so clones; approximately 72% occur a single time. In total, the top ten clones hold under 2.5% of the sample.

This entry is derived from a study of cytomegalovirus exposure and HLA in healthy donors (dated by TCRdb to about 2017). Background for the entire study: An earlier analysis of some 500 of the donors reported 250 to 350 Gb of sequence data and 117 million unique TCR beta sequences from about 200 million T cells. A separate validation cohort of over a hundred different subjects was used in addition to the 666-subject first cohort. Donor age, sex, ethnicity and CMV serostatus were compiled alongside the repertoire data. A later genetic analysis used genome-wide SNP genotypes for about three fifths of the 666 donors, treating that subset as a discovery cohort. Among the roughly 380 genotyped donors, about 83% belonged to the genetic ancestry cluster associated with self-reported Caucasian donors. High-throughput TCR immunosequencing, statistical association of individual TCRs with disease status, and machine learning were combined to predict cytomegalovirus infection status. An earlier analysis of approximately 580 of the donors used high-throughput TCR beta sequencing to judge whether each TCR beta V gene segment behaved as functional or pseudogenic. Every repertoire in the discovery cohort had been generated on one and the same sequencing platform. On average, around 230,000 unique TCR beta nucleotide sequences were sequenced per donor among some 420 genotyped donors of the cohort, with 15% to 20% of those sequences being non-productive. Rather than drawing on any new phenotypic data, the later analysis identified candidate immune exposures from TCR beta sequences and the way those sequences occurred across donors. A later analysis re-examined previously published TCR beta repertoires from roughly 720 donors and added high-resolution HLA genotyping to investigate patterns of TCR occurrence. The study profiled the T cell repertoires of 666 subjects by immunosequencing and related them to cytomegalovirus serostatus. Both class I and class II loci were covered by HLA typing, at four-digit resolution. Typing coverage varied by locus: 629-630 donors for A, B, C, DRB1 and DQB1; roughly 510 for DQA1; more than 600 for DPA1; fewer than 480 for DPB1. The study aimed to test whether signatures of past pathogen exposure could be identified by cataloging public T cell receptors. Roughly five DR-DQ haplotypes were handled as single units for association and clustering, since linkage in the cohort was strong. Around 320 gigabases of sequencing data and 80 million or so unique TCR sequences were included in an early release covering about 620 HLA-typed donors.

The cohort comprised more than 550 healthy bone marrow donors. Cohort members were all nominally healthy when sampled, although unrecorded immune exposures were likely present. Of the roughly 720 cohort members, some 270 had positive CMV serostatus and roughly 350 had negative CMV serostatus, and CMV serostatus was not recorded for the donor. A peripheral blood sample was collected from each donor, and TCR beta sequencing was performed on peripheral blood mononuclear cells. Genomic DNA was extracted from the blood cell samples with the Qiagen DNeasy Blood Extraction Kit. General conclusions and limits of the study: A further reported finding was that TCR beta sequences accurately predicted the HLA-A and HLA-B alleles for most subjects in the first cohort. CMV serostatus was the only immune exposure information available for the cohort. The classifier was reported to diagnose cytomegalovirus status with high specificity and sensitivity in both the original and validation cohorts. It was suggested by the authors that the approach could potentially be generalized to other disease states and immunological phenotypes. Because the 87-base-pair reads could not distinguish some IMGT-functional V segments, including TRBV6-2 and TRBV6-3, those segments were excluded. The cohort was sequenced for TCR beta chains only, and without alpha or paired-chain data the features that could be detected were limited. Over 15 rarely observed V segments, including chromosome 9 orphons, were excluded from the earlier analysis of approximately 600 of the donors because counts were too low. In vitro tests confirmed that a few of the cytomegalovirus-associated TCR beta chains recognize cytomegalovirus antigens. Most CMV-associated TCR beta chains appeared to be HLA-restricted in a later analysis, and the HLA associations seemed to be driven largely by CMV exposure. Correlated functional status among segregating V segments might be attributable to linkage disequilibrium, but an unknown experimental factor could not be ruled out. Compared with equally common non-associated chains, HLA-associated TCR beta chains in a later analysis were more clonally expanded and had lower generation probabilities. An earlier analysis of approximately 590 of the donors showed that most TCR beta V segments appeared in productive rearrangements either about 87% or about 30% of the time, which broadly matched IMGT annotations. A later genetic analysis associated a missense DCLRE1C variant with V-gene and J-gene trimming of TCR beta chains, and an independent cohort replicated the association. Roughly uniform sequencing depth across donors was assumed in presence/absence analyses, although this assumption may not hold. A later genetic analysis reported fewer N-insertions in productive TCRs among donors in an Asian-associated ancestry cluster than the approximately 700-donor mean. When HLA alleles, especially DR and DQ, strongly co-occurred, TCR associations were difficult to assign to individual alleles. The study listed approximately 150 TCR beta chains as associated with cytomegalovirus. Specific HLA alleles were associated with 15,000 to 20,000 TCR beta sequences at a false discovery rate of 0.05 in a later analysis. Because HLA typing was unavailable for some donors at each locus, only the typed subset was used in association tests. Across donors, most TCR sequences were observed very rarely, whereas some public TCRs were present in many individuals. A cluster of highly shared sequence variants was judged likely to represent a technical artifact of the sequencing pipeline. In a later analysis, TCR association rates were found to vary across HLA loci, with the most associated TCRs seen for DRB1 alleles and the fewest for HLA-C alleles. Several of the top co-occurrence clusters appeared to be linked to parvovirus B19, influenza, CMV and Epstein-Barr virus, according to a later analysis.

The V and J segments used are TRBV11-3 and TRBJ2-3; the D segment could be TRBD2, given 6 matching bases. This receptor was taken from a human donor in good health. The sequenced material came from PBMCs. Here the CDR3 is given as CASSPSPGWGTSTDTQYF. The bases read TGTGCCAGCAGCCCAAGCCCGGGGTGGGGGACTAGCACAGATACGCAGTATTTT.